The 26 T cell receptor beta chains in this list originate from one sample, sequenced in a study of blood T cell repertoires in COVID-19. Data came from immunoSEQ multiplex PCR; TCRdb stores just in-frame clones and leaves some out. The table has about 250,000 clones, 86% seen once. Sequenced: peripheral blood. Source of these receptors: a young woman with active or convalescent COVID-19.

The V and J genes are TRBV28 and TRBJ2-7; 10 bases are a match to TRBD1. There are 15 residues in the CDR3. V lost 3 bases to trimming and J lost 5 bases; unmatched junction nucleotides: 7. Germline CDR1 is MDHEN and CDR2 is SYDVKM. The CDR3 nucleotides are TGTGCCAGCAGTTTGGGGGGACAGGGGTTCCACGAGCAGTACTTC. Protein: CASSLGGQGFHEQYF.

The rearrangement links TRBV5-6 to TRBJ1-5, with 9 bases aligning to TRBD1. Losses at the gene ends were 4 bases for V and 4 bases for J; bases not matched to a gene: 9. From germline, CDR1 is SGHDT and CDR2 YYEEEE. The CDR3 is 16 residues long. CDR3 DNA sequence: TGTGCCAGCAGCACCAACAGGGGGCAGGCAAATCAGCCCCAGCATTTT. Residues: CASSTNRGQANQPQHF.

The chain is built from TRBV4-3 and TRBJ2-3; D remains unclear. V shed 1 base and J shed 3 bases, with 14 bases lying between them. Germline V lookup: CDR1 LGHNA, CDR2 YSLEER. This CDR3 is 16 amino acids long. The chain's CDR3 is CASSQAFRSATDTQYF. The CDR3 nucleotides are TGCGCCAGCAGCCAAGCATTCCGGAGTGCGACAGATACGCAGTATTTT.

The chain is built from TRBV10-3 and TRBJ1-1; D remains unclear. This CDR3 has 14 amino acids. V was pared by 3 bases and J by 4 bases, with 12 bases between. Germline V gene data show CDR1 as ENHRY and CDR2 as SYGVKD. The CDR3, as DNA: TGTGCCATCAGTGAAAGTAACGGAGGCACTGAAGCTTTCTTT. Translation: CAISESNGGTEAFF.

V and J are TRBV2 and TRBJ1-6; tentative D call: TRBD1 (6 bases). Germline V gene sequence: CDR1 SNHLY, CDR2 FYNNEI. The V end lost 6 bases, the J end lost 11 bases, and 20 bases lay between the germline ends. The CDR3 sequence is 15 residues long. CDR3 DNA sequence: TGTGCCAGCAGCGACCGGACAGACTCAGGGACACCCCTCCACTTT. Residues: CASSDRTDSGTPLHF.

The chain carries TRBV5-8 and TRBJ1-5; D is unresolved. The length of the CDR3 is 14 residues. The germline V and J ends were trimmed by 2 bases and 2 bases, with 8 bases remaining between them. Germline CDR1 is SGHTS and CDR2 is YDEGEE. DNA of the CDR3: TGTGCCAGCAGCTTCCGGTCGGGCAATCAGCCCCAGCATTTT. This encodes CASSFRSGNQPQHF. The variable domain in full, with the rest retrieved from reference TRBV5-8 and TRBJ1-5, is EAGVTQSPTHLIKTRGQQATLRCSPISGHTSVYWYQQALGLGLQFLLWYDEGEERNRGNFPPRFSGRQFPNYSSELNVNALELEDSALYLCASSFRSGNQPQHFGDGTRLSIL.

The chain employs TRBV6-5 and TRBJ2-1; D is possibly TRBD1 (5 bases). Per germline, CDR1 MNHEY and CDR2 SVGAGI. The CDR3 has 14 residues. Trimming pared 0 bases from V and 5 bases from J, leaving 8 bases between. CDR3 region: CASSYSTANNEQFF. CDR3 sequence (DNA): TGTGCCAGCAGTTACTCGACAGCCAACAATGAGCAGTTCTTC.

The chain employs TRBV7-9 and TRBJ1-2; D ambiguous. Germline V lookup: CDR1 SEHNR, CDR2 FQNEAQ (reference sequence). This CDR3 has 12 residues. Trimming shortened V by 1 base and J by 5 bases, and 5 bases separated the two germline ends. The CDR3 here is CASSLVRYGYTF. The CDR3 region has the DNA TGTGCCAGCAGCTTAGTCCGTTATGGCTACACCTTC.

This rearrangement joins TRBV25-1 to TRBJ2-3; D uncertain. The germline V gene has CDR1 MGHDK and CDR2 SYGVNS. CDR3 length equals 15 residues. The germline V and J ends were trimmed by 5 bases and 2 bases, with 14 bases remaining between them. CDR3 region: CASSSSGSPTDTQYF. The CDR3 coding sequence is TGTGCCAGCAGTTCCTCAGGTTCCCCCACAGATACGCAGTATTTT.

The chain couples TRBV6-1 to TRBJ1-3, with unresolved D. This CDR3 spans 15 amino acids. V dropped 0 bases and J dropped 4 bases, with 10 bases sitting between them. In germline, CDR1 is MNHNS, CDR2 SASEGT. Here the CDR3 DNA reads TGTGCCAGCAGTGAAGCGGGAGGGAACGGAAACACCATATATTTT. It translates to CASSEAGGNGNTIYF.

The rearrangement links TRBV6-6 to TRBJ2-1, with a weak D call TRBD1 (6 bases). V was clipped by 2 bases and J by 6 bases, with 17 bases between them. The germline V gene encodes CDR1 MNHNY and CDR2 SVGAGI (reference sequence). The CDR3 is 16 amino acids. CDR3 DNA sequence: TGTGCCAGCAGTTACGCAACAGGGCTCGCCTCCAATGAGCAGTTCTTC. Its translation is CASSYATGLASNEQFF.

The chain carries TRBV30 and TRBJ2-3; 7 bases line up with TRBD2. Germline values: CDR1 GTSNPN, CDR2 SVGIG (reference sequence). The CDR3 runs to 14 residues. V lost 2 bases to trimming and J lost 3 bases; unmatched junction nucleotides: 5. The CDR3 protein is CAWSPTSLTDTQYF. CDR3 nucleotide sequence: TGTGCCTGGAGTCCGACTAGCTTGACAGATACGCAGTATTTT.

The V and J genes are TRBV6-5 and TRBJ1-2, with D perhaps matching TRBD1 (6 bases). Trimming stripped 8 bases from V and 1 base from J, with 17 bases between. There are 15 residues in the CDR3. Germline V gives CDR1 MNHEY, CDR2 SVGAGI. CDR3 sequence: CASRGGQTFNYGYTF. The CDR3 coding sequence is TGTGCCAGCCGAGGAGGACAGACCTTTAACTATGGCTACACCTTC.

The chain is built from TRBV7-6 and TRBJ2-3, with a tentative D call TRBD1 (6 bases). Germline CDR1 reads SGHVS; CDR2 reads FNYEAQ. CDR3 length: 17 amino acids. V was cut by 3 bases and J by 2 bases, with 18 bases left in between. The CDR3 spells CASSFGFRGPLTDTQYF. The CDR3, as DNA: TGTGCCAGCAGCTTTGGTTTCAGGGGCCCGCTCACAGATACGCAGTATTTT.

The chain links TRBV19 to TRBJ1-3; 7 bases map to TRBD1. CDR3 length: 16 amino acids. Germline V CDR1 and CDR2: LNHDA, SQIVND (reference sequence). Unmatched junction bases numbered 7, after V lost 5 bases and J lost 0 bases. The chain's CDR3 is CASSANRDSSGNTIYF. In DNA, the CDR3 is TGTGCCAGTAGTGCAAACCGGGACAGCTCTGGAAACACCATATATTTT.

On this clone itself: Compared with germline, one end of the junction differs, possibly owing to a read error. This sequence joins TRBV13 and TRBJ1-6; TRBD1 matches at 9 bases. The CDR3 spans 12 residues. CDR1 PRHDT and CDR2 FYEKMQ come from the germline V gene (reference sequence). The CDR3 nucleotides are TGTGCCAGCAGCTTAGACAGGGGGCGAACCTACTTT. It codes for CASSLDRGRTYF.

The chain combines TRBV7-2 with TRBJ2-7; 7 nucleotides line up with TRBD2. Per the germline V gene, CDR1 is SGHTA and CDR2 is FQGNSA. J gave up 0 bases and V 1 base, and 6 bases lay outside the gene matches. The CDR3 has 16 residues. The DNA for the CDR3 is TGTGCCAGCAGCTTAGGTAGGCGGGGGAGCTCCTACGAGCAGTACTTC. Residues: CASSLGRRGSSYEQYF.

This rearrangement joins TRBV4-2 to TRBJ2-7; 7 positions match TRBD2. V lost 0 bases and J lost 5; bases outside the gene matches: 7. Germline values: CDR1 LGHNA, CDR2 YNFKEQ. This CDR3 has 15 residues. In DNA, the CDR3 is TGTGCCAGCAGCCAAGATCATGGGAGGGAAGACGAGCAGTACTTC. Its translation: CASSQDHGREDEQYF.

CDR3 region: CASRAARDRPVRNSPLHF. The CDR3 nucleotides are TGTGCCAGCAGAGCCGCCCGGGACAGGCCCGTGAGGAATTCACCCCTCCACTTT. This chain connects TRBV2 to TRBJ1-6, with TRBD1 matching over 8 bases. V shed 6 bases, J shed 7 bases, and the junction held 17 bases outside the gene matches. This CDR3 is built from 18 residues. Germline V gene sequence: CDR1 SNHLY, CDR2 FYNNEI.

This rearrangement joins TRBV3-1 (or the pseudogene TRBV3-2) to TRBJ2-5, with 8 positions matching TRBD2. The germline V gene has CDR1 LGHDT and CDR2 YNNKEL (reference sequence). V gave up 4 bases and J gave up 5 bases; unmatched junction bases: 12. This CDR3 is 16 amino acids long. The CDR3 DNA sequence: TGTGCCAGCAGCCGGCACCAAGCGGGGGCCGAGGAGACCCAGTACTTC. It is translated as CASSRHQAGAEETQYF.

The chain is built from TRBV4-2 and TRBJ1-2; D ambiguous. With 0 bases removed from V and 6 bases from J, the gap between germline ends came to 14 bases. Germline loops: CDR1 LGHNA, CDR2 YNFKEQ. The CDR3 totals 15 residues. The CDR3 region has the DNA TGTGCCAGCAGCCAAGAGATTGGCAGCGAGAATGGCTACACCTTC. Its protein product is CASSQEIGSENGYTF.

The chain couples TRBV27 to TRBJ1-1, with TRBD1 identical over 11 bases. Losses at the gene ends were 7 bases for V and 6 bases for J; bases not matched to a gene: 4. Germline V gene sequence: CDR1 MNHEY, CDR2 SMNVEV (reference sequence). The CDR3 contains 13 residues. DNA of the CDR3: TGTGCCAGCAAGGACAGGGGGCTCCCTGAAGCTTTCTTT. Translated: CASKDRGLPEAFF.

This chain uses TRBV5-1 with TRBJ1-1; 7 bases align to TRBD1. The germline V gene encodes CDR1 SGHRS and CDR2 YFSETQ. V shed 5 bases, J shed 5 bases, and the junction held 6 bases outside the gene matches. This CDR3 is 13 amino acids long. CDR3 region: CASREGAPTEAFF. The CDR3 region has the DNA TGCGCCAGCAGGGAGGGGGCGCCGACTGAAGCTTTCTTT.

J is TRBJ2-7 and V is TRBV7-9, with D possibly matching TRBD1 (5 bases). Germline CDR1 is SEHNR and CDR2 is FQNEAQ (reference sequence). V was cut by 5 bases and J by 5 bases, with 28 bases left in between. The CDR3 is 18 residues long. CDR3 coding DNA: TGTGCCAGCAGCCCACATCTAGTGACAGACGCTCCGGATGACGAGCAGTACTTC. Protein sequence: CASSPHLVTDAPDDEQYF. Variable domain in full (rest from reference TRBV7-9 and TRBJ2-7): DTGVSQNPRHKITKRGQNVTFRCDPISEHNRLYWYRQTLGQGPEFLTYFQNEAQLEKSRLLSDRFSAERPKGSFSTLEIQRTEQGDSAMYLCASSPHLVTDAPDDEQYFGPGTRLTVT.

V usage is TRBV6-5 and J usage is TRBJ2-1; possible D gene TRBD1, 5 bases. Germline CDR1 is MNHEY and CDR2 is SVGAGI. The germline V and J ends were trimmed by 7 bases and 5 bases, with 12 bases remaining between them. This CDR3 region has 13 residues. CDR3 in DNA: TGTGCCAGCATGTTCGTCAGGGACAATGAGCAGTTCTTC. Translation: CASMFVRDNEQFF.

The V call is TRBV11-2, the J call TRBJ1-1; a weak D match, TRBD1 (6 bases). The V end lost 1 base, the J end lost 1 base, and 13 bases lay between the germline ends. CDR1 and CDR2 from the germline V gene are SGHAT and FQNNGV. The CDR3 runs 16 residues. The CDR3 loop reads CASSLGTANRNTEAFF. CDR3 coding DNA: TGTGCCAGCAGCTTAGGGACAGCTAACCGGAACACTGAAGCTTTCTTT.